The clone carrying this T cell receptor (beta chain) was seen a few times. Its antigen is unknown. V shed 5 bases and J 2 bases; nucleotides not matched to a gene: 6. The CDR3 contains 15 residues. Germline CDR1 SGHRS, CDR2 YFSETQ. This entry comes from a study of blood T cells in healthy people across ages. Study information: About one barcoded beta molecule per two T cells came from capture by template switching. Study-level points and caveats: With naive T cell percentage, TCR beta diversity showed a strong correlation.

Staff drew roughly 10 milliliters of peripheral blood from each donor. The authors ran a second PCR of 7 to 11 cycles using a sample-barcoded 5' primer and a J-beta primer mix. Each sample yielded at least 3 million CDR3-containing paired-end reads. Via MiXCR, TCRdb re-called the 5' RACE reads, giving one row per CDR3 protein. The repertoire has around 2 million distinct CDR3 sequences, approximately 40% of them found once; the top ten carry 23%. This receptor was taken from a human donor in good health. The chain links TRBV5-1 to TRBJ2-1; 8 positions agree with TRBD2. The specimen was blood. This CDR3 reads CASRDREGAYNEQFF. The CDR3 nucleotides are TGCGCCAGCAGGGACCGGGAGGGAGCCTACAATGAGCAGTTCTTC.